This T cell receptor beta chain was identified in a study of T cells in Graves' hyperthyroidism and ophthalmopathy. Study outcomes and limitations: Blood also carried most thyroid clonotypes expanded above 0.001. Stable hyperthyroidism and ophthalmopathy were separated using 13 V-J signatures.

CDR3 size: 16 residues. Germline V gives CDR1 LNHDA, CDR2 SQIVND (reference sequence). Amplification targeted TCR beta CDR3 regions from RNA transcripts. TCR CDR3 underwent first-round RT-PCR with the HTBI primer set. MiXCR, run by TCRdb on the multiplex PCR reads, gives a single entry per CDR3 protein. The sample has about 570,000 distinct CDR3 sequences; around 45% are singletons. To note about this clonotype: Its target is not known. At one of its ends the junction is not consistent with the germline gene, which may arise from a read error.

Clinical symptoms, serum thyroxine and TRAb, thyroid ultrasound and orbital computed tomography together formed the diagnostic basis. The sequence was collected from an adult woman with Graves' disease, either hyperthyroidism or ophthalmopathy (not recorded which). Input material: peripheral blood or thyroid tissue (not recorded which). The chain employs TRBV19 and TRBJ1-3; 7 bases align to TRBD1. The CDR3 sequence is CASSSGTVLSGNTIYF. Here the CDR3 DNA reads TGTGCCAGTAGTTCCGGGACAGTTCTCTCTGGGAACACCATATATTTT.